Listed below are T cell receptor beta chains from one sample, sequenced in a study of response to subunit inactivated influenza vaccine. TCRdb called the RT-PCR reads again in MiXCR, with one record for every CDR3 protein. The sample consists of hundreds of thousands of distinct CDR3 sequences, 10% to 15% of them appearing once. This specimen was PBMCs from blood, taken around seven weeks after vaccination. The receptors originated from a man in his forties or fifties who received an inactivated influenza vaccine. The CDR3 runs from the conserved cysteine through the conserved F or W. A D gene is named only where the DNA matches it firmly. Rows give clone size only sometimes, using once, few, many, or a class for an expanded clone.

v_gene: TRBV24-1
abundance: few
j_gene: TRBJ2-5
d_gene: NA
CDR3aa: CATSQGAGSQETQYF
CDR3nt: TGTGCCACCAGTCAAGGGGCGGGGTCACAAGAGACCCAGTACTTC

v_gene: TRBV12-3/TRBV12-4
abundance: NA
j_gene: TRBJ2-2
d_gene: TRBD2
CDR3aa: CASSLYGTSDAGELFF
CDR3nt: TGTGCCAGCAGTTTGTATGGGACTAGCGATGCCGGGGAGCTGTTTTTT

v_gene: TRBV20-1
abundance: NA
j_gene: TRBJ2-1
d_gene: NA
CDR3aa: CSARDDRSSYNEQFF
CDR3nt: TGCAGTGCTAGAGACGACAGAAGCTCCTACAATGAGCAGTTCTTC

v_gene: TRBV27
abundance: few
j_gene: TRBJ2-3
d_gene: NA
CDR3aa: CASSAEDSTDTQYF
CDR3nt: TGTGCCAGCAGTGCCGAAGATTCCACAGATACGCAGTATTTT

v_gene: TRBV20-1
abundance: few
j_gene: TRBJ2-4
d_gene: NA
CDR3aa: CSASSSRVENIQYF
CDR3nt: TGCAGTGCTAGCTCCTCGAGGGTTGAAAACATTCAGTACTTC

v_gene: TRBV4-1
abundance: few
j_gene: TRBJ2-3
d_gene: TRBD1
CDR3aa: CASSQQPGQVPDTQYF
CDR3nt: TGCGCCAGCAGCCAACAACCGGGACAGGTTCCAGATACGCAGTATTTT

v_gene: TRBV4-3
abundance: few
j_gene: TRBJ2-1
d_gene: NA
CDR3aa: CASSKSRAPHNEQFF
CDR3nt: TGCGCCAGCAGCAAAAGTCGGGCGCCCCACAATGAGCAGTTCTTC

v_gene: TRBV6-2/TRBV6-3
abundance: many
j_gene: TRBJ2-6
d_gene: NA
CDR3aa: CASNGQLRSSGANVLTF
CDR3nt: TGTGCCAGCAACGGACAGCTCCGTAGCTCTGGGGCCAACGTCCTGACTTTC

v_gene: TRBV12-3/TRBV12-4
abundance: NA
j_gene: TRBJ1-3
d_gene: NA
CDR3aa: CASNDAASSGNTIYF
CDR3nt: TGTGCCAGCAACGACGCAGCGAGCTCTGGAAACACCATATATTTT

v_gene: TRBV5-1
abundance: NA
j_gene: TRBJ2-1
d_gene: TRBD1
CDR3aa: CASSSGTGIFHEQFF
CDR3nt: TGCGCCAGCAGCTCAGGGACAGGAATCTTCCATGAGCAGTTCTTC

v_gene: TRBV4-3
abundance: NA
j_gene: TRBJ2-2
d_gene: NA
CDR3aa: CASSRRDTTGELFF
CDR3nt: TGCGCCAGCAGCCGCCGGGACACCACCGGGGAGCTGTTTTTT

v_gene: TRBV7-7
abundance: NA
j_gene: TRBJ2-5
d_gene: TRBD2
CDR3aa: CASSLAGDGETQYF
CDR3nt: TGTGCTAGCAGCTTAGCGGGGGATGGAGAGACCCAGTACTTC

v_gene: TRBV5-1
abundance: NA
j_gene: TRBJ2-5
d_gene: TRBD1
CDR3aa: CASSTDRGRAQETQYF
CDR3nt: TGCGCCAGCAGCACGGACAGGGGGCGGGCCCAAGAGACCCAGTACTTC

v_gene: TRBV5-4
abundance: NA
j_gene: TRBJ2-2
d_gene: NA
CDR3aa: CASSLETYANTGELFF
CDR3nt: TGTGCCAGCAGCTTAGAAACTTACGCGAACACCGGGGAGCTGTTTTTT

v_gene: TRBV29-1
abundance: many
j_gene: TRBJ2-3
d_gene: NA
CDR3aa: CSVEEVTDTQYF
CDR3nt: TGCAGCGTTGAAGAGGTCACAGATACGCAGTATTTT

v_gene: TRBV7-2
abundance: NA
j_gene: TRBJ2-3
d_gene: TRBD2
CDR3aa: CASRKKLAGGADTQYF
CDR3nt: TGTGCCAGCAGAAAAAAGCTAGCGGGGGGCGCAGATACGCAGTATTTT

v_gene: TRBV11-2
abundance: many
j_gene: TRBJ2-2
d_gene: NA
CDR3aa: CASSSMSSWGVLIGELFF
CDR3nt: TGTGCCAGCAGCTCGATGTCCAGTTGGGGGGTTTTAATCGGGGAGCTGTTTTTT

v_gene: TRBV6-2/TRBV6-3
abundance: NA
j_gene: TRBJ2-3
d_gene: NA
CDR3aa: CASIRDSTDTQYF
CDR3nt: TGTGCCAGTATTCGGGACAGCACAGATACGCAGTATTTT